The 25 T cell receptor beta chains reported below all come from one sample, sequenced in a study of blood T cell repertoires in COVID-19 (dated by TCRdb to about 2020). Libraries were constructed by the immunoSEQ multiplex PCR assay. The source is immuneACCESS, and TCRdb retained only in-frame sequences with V and J called. Part of the clones is not carried over; for the studies checked, unresolved V genes explain less than half of this, and the remainder is unexplained. In this sample the table shows some 110,000 clones, 86% of which occur a single time. The biggest ten clones account for 5% to 6.5% of the sample. The source material was peripheral blood. The receptors shown here come from a human donor in a cohort sampled during active COVID-19.

V gene TRBV13 combines with J gene TRBJ1-1; TRBD1 agrees at 7 bases. Germline trimming cut 6 bases from V and 1 base from J; bases unmatched to any gene: 5. From germline, CDR1 is PRHDT and CDR2 FYEKMQ (reference sequence). This CDR3 comprises 14 residues. The CDR3 protein is CASRSGTENTEAFF. CDR3 coding DNA: TGTGCCAGCAGATCCGGGACAGAGAACACTGAAGCTTTCTTT.

The rearrangement links TRBV7-9 to TRBJ2-7; TRBD2 might be the D (6 bases). The V gene's germline CDR1 is SEHNR and CDR2 FQNEAQ (reference sequence). CDR3 length: 13 amino acids. V lost 4 bases and J 9 bases, leaving 16 bases between the germline ends. The DNA for the CDR3 is TGTGCCAGCAGCTCGACTAGGTGGAGGGTGCAGTACTTC. Translated: CASSSTRWRVQYF.

J is TRBJ1-1 and V is TRBV5-6; TRBD1 aligns across 12 bases. The CDR3 is 15 residues long. The V gene end was trimmed by 2 bases and the J gene end by 7 bases; junction bases not matched to a gene: 6. Germline CDR1 reads SGHDT; CDR2 reads YYEEEE. The DNA of the CDR3 is TGTGCCAGCAGCTTTGGGACAGGGGGCTTCGGTGAAGCTTTCTTT. Translating gives CASSFGTGGFGEAFF.

This rearrangement joins TRBV5-6 to TRBJ1-2, with 7 bases identical to TRBD1. After removal of 4 bases from V and 8 bases from J, the junction contained 11 bases not matched to a gene. Germline-derived CDR1 and CDR2 are SGHDT and YYEEEE. CDR3 length: 14 residues. This CDR3 reads CASSIPTGRAGYTF. The CDR3, as DNA: TGTGCCAGCAGCATACCGACAGGGAGAGCGGGCTACACCTTC.

V gene TRBV9 combines with J gene TRBJ2-1; TRBD1 matches at 11 bases. CDR3 length: 15 amino acids. With 3 bases clipped from V and 2 bases from J, the junction kept 1 base outside the gene matches. Germline V gene data show CDR1 as SGDLS and CDR2 as YYNGEE. DNA of the CDR3: TGTGCCAGCAGCGGGGGACAGGGGGCCTACAATGAGCAGTTCTTC. It codes for CASSGGQGAYNEQFF.

The chain combines TRBV5-1 with TRBJ2-1; 8 bases are shared with TRBD2. This CDR3 contains 15 residues. Looked up from germline, CDR1 is SGHRS and CDR2 is YFSETQ. V lost 2 bases and J lost 7; bases outside the gene matches: 8. CDR3 sequence reads: CASSLPGTRMNEQFF. CDR3 nucleotide sequence: TGCGCCAGCAGCTTACCCGGGACTAGGATGAATGAGCAGTTCTTC.

This chain links TRBV2 with TRBJ1-5, with 7 positions matching TRBD1. The V segment lost 7 bases and the J segment 5 bases; nucleotides outside the gene matches: 11. This CDR3 is 15 amino acids long. Germline lookup yields CDR1 SNHLY and CDR2 FYNNEI. The CDR3 coding sequence is TGTGCCAGCACCACCCGACAGGGAATAGATCAGCCCCAGCATTTT. This gives the protein CASTTRQGIDQPQHF.

CDR3 residues: CASSFGYSNQPQHF. In DNA form, the CDR3 reads TGTGCCAGCAGCTTCGGGTATAGCAATCAGCCCCAGCATTTT. The chain links TRBV11-2 to TRBJ1-5; D gene unclear. Germline V gene sequence: CDR1 SGHAT, CDR2 FQNNGV. The CDR3 runs 14 residues. Trimming left V 3 bases short and J 0 bases short, with 6 bases between.

This clone was recorded a few times. V is TRBV4-1 and J is TRBJ2-7; D perhaps matches TRBD1 (6 bases). The length of the CDR3 is 16 residues. The V gene lost 2 bases and the J gene lost 2 bases, with 16 bases spanning the gap. CDR1 and CDR2 from the germline V gene are MGHRA and YSYEKL. CDR3 loop: CASSQFMAGAAYEQYF. CDR3 sequence (DNA): TGCGCCAGCAGCCAATTCATGGCAGGGGCCGCCTACGAGCAGTACTTC.

The rearrangement links TRBV28 to TRBJ2-7; 14 nucleotides match TRBD2. The CDR3 consists of 16 residues. Trimming cost V 1 base and J 6 bases; bases outside gene matches: 5. CDR1 and CDR2 (germline): MDHEN, SYDVKM. CDR3 nucleotide sequence: TGTGCCAGCAGTTTATTATCGACTAGCGGGAGGGGCGAGCAGTACTTC. Translating gives CASSLLSTSGRGEQYF.

This clone was counted once. The CDR3 protein is CASSPETSGRIYEQYF. CDR3 bases: TGTGCCAGCAGCCCTGAAACGAGCGGGAGGATCTACGAGCAGTACTTC. The chain has TRBV3-1 (or the pseudogene TRBV3-2) and TRBJ2-7, with 9 bases matching TRBD2. V was clipped by 4 bases and J by 3 bases; unmatched bases: 10. The CDR3 loop spans 16 amino acids. Per the germline V gene, CDR1 is LGHDT and CDR2 is YNNKEL (reference sequence).

This clone showed up just once. CDR3 in DNA: TGTGCCAGCGGTACAGGGGTGCTCCTCTACGAGCAGTACTTC. The encoded protein is CASGTGVLLYEQYF. This chain links TRBV28 with TRBJ2-7; TRBD1 matches at 7 bases. CDR3 size: 14 residues. V gave up 8 bases and J gave up 3 bases; unmatched junction bases: 10. Looked up from germline, CDR1 is MDHEN and CDR2 is SYDVKM.

The chain uses TRBV6-5 and TRBJ2-1; TRBD2 aligns across 9 bases. The junction had 8 bases not matched to a gene; V was cut back by 1 base and J by 10 bases. The CDR3 has 15 residues. The V gene's germline CDR1 is MNHEY and CDR2 SVGAGI. The CDR3 sequence is CASSYYWREGGEQFF. The CDR3 coding sequence is TGTGCCAGCAGTTACTACTGGCGGGAGGGAGGGGAGCAGTTCTTC.

J is TRBJ1-3 and V is TRBV5-1; D may be TRBD1 (5 bases). The CDR3 is 13 amino acids. The V gene lost 3 bases and the J gene lost 1 base, with 5 bases spanning the gap. CDR1 SGHRS and CDR2 YFSETQ come from the germline V gene. DNA of the CDR3: TGCGCCAGCAGCTGGACATCTGGAAACACCATATATTTT. Translated, it gives CASSWTSGNTIYF.

V gene TRBV27 combines with J gene TRBJ2-7, with a tentative D call TRBD2 (6 bases). The CDR3 spans 15 residues. In germline, CDR1 is MNHEY, CDR2 SMNVEV (reference sequence). V dropped 5 bases and J dropped 2 bases, with 16 bases sitting between them. The CDR3 is CASSPQGGGPYEQYF. Written as DNA, the CDR3 is TGTGCCAGCAGTCCCCAGGGAGGAGGACCCTACGAGCAGTACTTC.

The chain uses TRBV12-3 or TRBV12-4 and TRBJ2-5; D gene uncertain. The CDR3 loop spans 13 amino acids. V shed 3 bases and J shed 4 bases, with 9 bases lying between them. CDR3 bases: TGTGCCAGCAGTTTCGGTAGTCGAGAGACCCAGTACTTC. This encodes CASSFGSRETQYF.

The rearrangement joins TRBV7-2 to TRBJ1-2; TRBD1 matches 8 bases. The germline CDR1 and CDR2 sequences are SGHTA and FQGNSA. V shed 5 bases and J 2 bases; nucleotides not matched to a gene: 4. The CDR3 has 14 residues. The CDR3 region has the DNA TGTGCCAGCAGCAAGGACAGGGCGAACTATGGCTACACCTTC. Translation gives CASSKDRANYGYTF.

This clone has only one observation. The chain combines TRBV7-2 with TRBJ2-5; a weak D match, TRBD1 (6 bases). With 6 bases removed from V and 7 bases from J, the gap between germline ends came to 15 bases. From germline, CDR1 is SGHTA and CDR2 FQGNSA. The CDR3 runs 13 residues. DNA for the CDR3: TGTGCCAGCAGTCAAAACAGGGATGGGACCCAGTACTTC. As protein: CASSQNRDGTQYF.

The chain links TRBV2 to TRBJ1-5, with TRBD1 matching over 9 bases. V gave up 6 bases and J gave up 5 bases; unmatched junction bases: 8. Germline V gene sequence: CDR1 SNHLY, CDR2 FYNNEI. The CDR3 has 15 residues. Written as DNA, the CDR3 is TGTGCCAGCAGAGGGGGAAGACAGGGGGATCAGCCCCAGCATTTT. This translates into CASRGGRQGDQPQHF.

The chain combines TRBV6-5 with TRBJ1-2; D perhaps matches TRBD1 (6 bases). Trimming pared 4 bases from V and 2 bases from J, leaving 14 bases between. CDR3 length equals 15 residues. Germline V gives CDR1 MNHEY, CDR2 SVGAGI. The CDR3 DNA sequence: TGTGCCAGCAGTTTCCGCGGAACAGGGAACTATGGCTACACCTTC. This encodes CASSFRGTGNYGYTF.

The rearrangement joins TRBV7-8 to TRBJ2-7; possibly TRBD1 for D (6 bases). Trimming stripped 5 bases from V and 0 bases from J, with 11 bases between. This CDR3 is built from 14 residues. The germline V gene has CDR1 SGHVS and CDR2 FQNEAQ. CDR3 amino acids: CASSRDRSSYEQYF. The CDR3 nucleotides read TGTGCCAGCAGCCGAGACAGGAGCTCCTACGAGCAGTACTTC.

V is TRBV28 and J is TRBJ1-5; a possible D gene is TRBD1 (5 bases). The germline V and J ends were trimmed by 8 bases and 0 bases, with 14 bases remaining between them. The length of the CDR3 is 15 residues. CDR1 and CDR2 from the germline V gene are MDHEN and SYDVKM. Here the CDR3 reads CASLFGGNSNQPQHF. CDR3 bases: TGTGCCAGCTTGTTCGGGGGAAATAGCAATCAGCCCCAGCATTTT.

The V call is TRBV7-9, the J call TRBJ1-1, with 7 bases identical to TRBD1. This CDR3 contains 17 residues. Trimming cost V 5 bases and J 0 bases; bases outside gene matches: 12. CDR1 is SEHNR, CDR2 FQNEAQ, per germline (reference sequence). CDR3 sequence (DNA): TGTGCCAGCAGCCCGCGACAGGGCGTCTCGGTGAACACTGAAGCTTTCTTT. This sequence encodes CASSPRQGVSVNTEAFF.

This clone came up once. This chain joins TRBV30 and TRBJ1-1; 11 positions agree with TRBD1. The V segment lost 5 bases and the J segment 5 bases; nucleotides outside the gene matches: 4. The length of the CDR3 is 13 residues. Germline V gene data show CDR1 as GTSNPN and CDR2 as SVGIG (reference sequence). CDR3 DNA sequence: TGTGCCTGGTCGGGACAGGGGGGTACTGAAGCTTTCTTT. As protein: CAWSGQGGTEAFF.

The chain is built from TRBV10-2 and TRBJ2-3, with 12 bases that match TRBD2. V shed 6 bases, J shed 2 bases, and the junction held 6 bases outside the gene matches. CDR1 and CDR2 (germline): WSHSY, SAAADI. The length of the CDR3 is 16 residues. The CDR3 DNA is TGCGCCAGCAGCGGACTAGCGGGACGTTCCACAGATACGCAGTATTTT. Protein sequence: CASSGLAGRSTDTQYF.